This is a list of T cell receptor beta chains from one sample in a study of T-cell reconstitution after alpha-beta-depleted transplantation in children. Via MiXCR, TCRdb re-called the PCR reads, giving one row per CDR3 protein. The sample includes about 980,000 distinct CDR3 sequences, about 29% of them seen just once. Here the sequenced sample was PBMCs, mostly from graft donor cells, taken 360 days after TCRalphabeta/CD19-depleted stem cell transplant. These receptors were collected from a boy less than two years old who had a stem cell transplant for SCID, so the T cells may come from the graft donor. CDR3s include the opening cysteine and the closing phenylalanine or tryptophan. Each record gives: clone size, V gene, J gene, D gene, CDR3 DNA, CDR3 protein. A D gene is named only where the DNA matches it firmly. Expanded clones get a size class; other rows say once, few or many, or leave the size out.

abundance: -; v_gene: TRBV5-1; j_gene: TRBJ2-6; d_gene: TRBD2; CDR3nt: TGCGCCAGCAAACGTAGCGGGATCTCTGGGGCTGGGGCCAACGTCCTGACTTTC; CDR3aa: CASKRSGISGAGANVLTF
abundance: -; v_gene: TRBV2; j_gene: TRBJ2-3; d_gene: -; CDR3nt: TGTGCCAGCAGTGGGGTTCAGTGGACAGATACGCAGTATTTT; CDR3aa: CASSGVQWTDTQYF
abundance: -; v_gene: TRBV21-1; j_gene: TRBJ1-1; d_gene: -; CDR3nt: TGTTTGCAGGGTAGTGGTACTGAAGCTTTCTTT; CDR3aa: CLQGSGTEAFF
abundance: -; v_gene: TRBV11-2; j_gene: TRBJ2-5; d_gene: -; CDR3nt: TGTGCCAGCAGCCGAGGGGGGGTTGAAGAGACCCAGTACTTC; CDR3aa: CASSRGGVEETQYF
abundance: -; v_gene: TRBV28; j_gene: TRBJ2-7; d_gene: -; CDR3nt: TGTGCCAGCAATGGTAATGCTCCCTACGAGCAGTACTTC; CDR3aa: CASNGNAPYEQYF
abundance: -; v_gene: TRBV5-1; j_gene: TRBJ1-5; d_gene: -; CDR3nt: TGCGCCAGCAGCTTCGGAGACAGCCTACATCAGCCCCAGCATTTT; CDR3aa: CASSFGDSLHQPQHF
abundance: -; v_gene: TRBV24-1; j_gene: TRBJ2-7; d_gene: -; CDR3nt: TGTGCCACCAGTGCCGCGTTGAACTACGAGCAGTACTTC; CDR3aa: CATSAALNYEQYF
abundance: -; v_gene: TRBV4-1; j_gene: TRBJ1-1; d_gene: -; CDR3nt: TGCGCCAGCAGCCTTCCCGGGGGGCAGGGTTCTATGAACACTGAAGCTTTCTTT; CDR3aa: CASSLPGGQGSMNTEAFF
abundance: -; v_gene: TRBV5-1; j_gene: TRBJ1-3; d_gene: -; CDR3nt: TGCGCCAGCAGCCCTTGGGCGGGAAACACCATATATTTT; CDR3aa: CASSPWAGNTIYF
abundance: -; v_gene: TRBV20-1; j_gene: TRBJ2-5; d_gene: -; CDR3nt: TGCAGTGCAAATAACTGGTTGGGGCAAGAGACCCAGTACTTC; CDR3aa: CSANNWLGQETQYF
abundance: few; v_gene: TRBV12-3/TRBV12-4; j_gene: TRBJ1-2; d_gene: -; CDR3nt: TGTGCCAGCAGTTTAAAACGGCCTTATGGCTACACCTTC; CDR3aa: CASSLKRPYGYTF
abundance: -; v_gene: TRBV4-1; j_gene: TRBJ2-3; d_gene: -; CDR3nt: TGCGCCAGCAGCCAAGCGAGGGTCACAGATACGCAGTATTTT; CDR3aa: CASSQARVTDTQYF
abundance: -; v_gene: TRBV4-1; j_gene: TRBJ2-2; d_gene: TRBD1; CDR3nt: TGCGCCAGCAGCCCAACGGACAGGTGGCGTGGCGGGGAGCTGTTTTTT; CDR3aa: CASSPTDRWRGGELFF
abundance: once; v_gene: TRBV7-6; j_gene: TRBJ2-3; d_gene: TRBD2; CDR3nt: TGTGCCAGCAGCTCCTCGTATAGCGGGGGGGCAGGGTCTAGCACAGATACGCAGTATTTT; CDR3aa: CASSSSYSGGAGSSTDTQYF
abundance: -; v_gene: TRBV15; j_gene: TRBJ2-5; d_gene: TRBD2; CDR3nt: TGTGCCACCAGCAGAGAGGGGGGGCAAGAGACCCAGTACTTC; CDR3aa: CATSREGGQETQYF
abundance: -; v_gene: TRBV19; j_gene: TRBJ1-1; d_gene: TRBD1; CDR3nt: TGTGCCAGTAGTATGCCGACAGGGGACGGTGAAGCTTTCTTT; CDR3aa: CASSMPTGDGEAFF
abundance: -; v_gene: TRBV10-1; j_gene: TRBJ1-2; d_gene: -; CDR3nt: TGCGCCAGCAATAAAACAGGGACGCCTAACTATGGCTACACCTTC; CDR3aa: CASNKTGTPNYGYTF
abundance: -; v_gene: TRBV5-1; j_gene: TRBJ2-5; d_gene: -; CDR3nt: TGCGCCAGCAAAACGGGGACTTCTCAAGAGACCCAGTACTTC; CDR3aa: CASKTGTSQETQYF
abundance: few; v_gene: TRBV4-3; j_gene: TRBJ2-7; d_gene: -; CDR3nt: TGCGCCAGCAGCCAAGATCTGACGTCTTACGAGCAGTACTTC; CDR3aa: CASSQDLTSYEQYF
abundance: few; v_gene: TRBV2; j_gene: TRBJ2-1; d_gene: TRBD1; CDR3nt: TGTGCCGGGGACAGGGGGCTCGTCAGTGAGCAGTTCTTC; CDR3aa: CAGDRGLVSEQFF
abundance: few; v_gene: TRBV7-6; j_gene: TRBJ1-2; d_gene: TRBD1; CDR3nt: TGTGCCAGCAGCTTACACGATCTGGACAGGGGGGATGGCTACACCTTC; CDR3aa: CASSLHDLDRGDGYTF
abundance: few; v_gene: TRBV4-1; j_gene: TRBJ1-2; d_gene: -; CDR3nt: TGCGCCAGCAGCCAAGATTGGGTACCCTATGGCTACACCTTC; CDR3aa: CASSQDWVPYGYTF
abundance: -; v_gene: TRBV28; j_gene: TRBJ2-5; d_gene: -; CDR3nt: TGTGCCAGCAGTTTAGGCGGGGCATGGACCCAGTACTTC; CDR3aa: CASSLGGAWTQYF
abundance: -; v_gene: TRBV24-1; j_gene: TRBJ2-7; d_gene: -; CDR3nt: TGTGCCACCCCAACCCCCTACGAGCAGTACTTC; CDR3aa: CATPTPYEQYF
abundance: -; v_gene: TRBV20-1; j_gene: TRBJ2-5; d_gene: -; CDR3nt: TGCAGTGCACTTAGACGGGACCAAGAGACCCAGTACTTC; CDR3aa: CSALRRDQETQYF
abundance: few; v_gene: TRBV28; j_gene: TRBJ2-1; d_gene: -; CDR3nt: TGTGCCAGCAGTACCTGGGCCTCCGACAATGAGCAGTTCTTC; CDR3aa: CASSTWASDNEQFF
abundance: -; v_gene: TRBV20-1; j_gene: TRBJ1-5; d_gene: -; CDR3nt: TGCAGTGCTAAGCTGGGGTATAGCAATCAGCCCCAGCATTTT; CDR3aa: CSAKLGYSNQPQHF
abundance: -; v_gene: TRBV18; j_gene: TRBJ1-1; d_gene: -; CDR3nt: TGTGCCAGCTCCCGAGGACCCTGGGAGGTTAACACTGAAGCTTTCTTT; CDR3aa: CASSRGPWEVNTEAFF
abundance: few; v_gene: TRBV20-1; j_gene: TRBJ1-6; d_gene: -; CDR3nt: TGCAGTGCTTCCGGACAAGGAAATTCACCCCTCCACTTT; CDR3aa: CSASGQGNSPLHF
abundance: -; v_gene: TRBV6-2/TRBV6-3; j_gene: TRBJ2-7; d_gene: TRBD1; CDR3nt: TGTGCCAGCAGCGACAGGGACGAGCAGTACTTC; CDR3aa: CASSDRDEQYF
abundance: -; v_gene: TRBV20-1; j_gene: TRBJ2-3; d_gene: TRBD2; CDR3nt: TGCAGTGCTAGAGATCGATGTCGGCGGGGGGGTAGCACAGATACGCAGTATTTT; CDR3aa: CSARDRCRRGGSTDTQYF
abundance: -; v_gene: TRBV20-1; j_gene: TRBJ1-2; d_gene: -; CDR3nt: TGCAGTGCTCGGACAGCTCTAGGCTACACCTTC; CDR3aa: CSARTALGYTF
abundance: once; v_gene: TRBV5-1; j_gene: TRBJ2-2; d_gene: TRBD1; CDR3nt: TGCGCCAGCCGGGACAGCCCGTTGAACACCGGGGAGCTGTTTTTT; CDR3aa: CASRDSPLNTGELFF
abundance: few; v_gene: TRBV6-6; j_gene: TRBJ1-2; d_gene: -; CDR3nt: TGTGCCAGCAGTTCATCTTCGGACAGTCCCAACTATGGCTACACCTTC; CDR3aa: CASSSSSDSPNYGYTF
abundance: -; v_gene: TRBV20-1; j_gene: TRBJ2-5; d_gene: -; CDR3nt: TGCAGTGCTAGGGGGTGGGAGACCCAGTACTTC; CDR3aa: CSARGWETQYF
abundance: -; v_gene: TRBV7-2; j_gene: TRBJ2-3; d_gene: TRBD2; CDR3nt: TGTGCCAGCAGCCGGGGGGGACTAGCGGGATTAAATACGCAGTATTTT; CDR3aa: CASSRGGLAGLNTQYF
abundance: -; v_gene: TRBV5-1; j_gene: TRBJ1-6; d_gene: TRBD1; CDR3nt: TGCGCCAGCAGCCCGTGGGGGACAGATAATTCACCCCTCCACTTT; CDR3aa: CASSPWGTDNSPLHF
abundance: -; v_gene: TRBV7-2; j_gene: TRBJ2-7; d_gene: -; CDR3nt: TGTGCCAGCAGCTTCTCCACAAGTTCGACAGCCCCCTACGAGCAGTACTTC; CDR3aa: CASSFSTSSTAPYEQYF